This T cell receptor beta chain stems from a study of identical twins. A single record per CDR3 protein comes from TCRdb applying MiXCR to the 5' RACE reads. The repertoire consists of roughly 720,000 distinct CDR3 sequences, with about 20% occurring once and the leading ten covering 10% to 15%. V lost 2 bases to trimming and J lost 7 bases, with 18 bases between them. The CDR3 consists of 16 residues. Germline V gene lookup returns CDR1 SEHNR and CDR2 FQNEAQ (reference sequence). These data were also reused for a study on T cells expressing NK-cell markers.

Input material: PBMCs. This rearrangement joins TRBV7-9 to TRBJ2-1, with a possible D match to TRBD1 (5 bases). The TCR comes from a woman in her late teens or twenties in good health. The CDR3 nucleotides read TGTGCCAGCAGCTTAAGTTCGAAGGGGTTGGGAAATGAGCAGTTCTTC. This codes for CASSLSSKGLGNEQFF.